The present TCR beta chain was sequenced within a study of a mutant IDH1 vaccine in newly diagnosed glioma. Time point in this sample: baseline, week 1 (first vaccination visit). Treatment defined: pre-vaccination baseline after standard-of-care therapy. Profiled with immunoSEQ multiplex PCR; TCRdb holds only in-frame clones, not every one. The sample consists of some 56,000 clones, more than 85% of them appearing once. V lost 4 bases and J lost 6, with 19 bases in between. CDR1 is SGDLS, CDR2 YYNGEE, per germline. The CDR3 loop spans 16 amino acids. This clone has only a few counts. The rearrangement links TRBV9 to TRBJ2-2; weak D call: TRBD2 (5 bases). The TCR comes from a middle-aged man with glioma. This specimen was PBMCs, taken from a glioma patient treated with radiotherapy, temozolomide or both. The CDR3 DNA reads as TGTGCCAGCAGCTCTTCGGCCAGAGGGATGTCCGGGGAGCTGTTTTTT. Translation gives CASSSSARGMSGELFF.